Following are 28 T cell receptor beta chains from one sample sequenced in a study of blood T cells in healthy people across ages. The authors ran a second PCR of about 7 to 12 cycles using a sample-barcoded 5' primer and a J-beta primer mix. TCRdb re-called the 5' RACE reads with MiXCR, one entry per CDR3 protein. The table includes 1.5 million to 2 million distinct CDR3 sequences, about 35% detected once. Sequenced sample: blood. The receptors shown here come from a woman aged 25 to 39 in good health.

The chain combines TRBV12-3 or TRBV12-4 with TRBJ2-5; the D is unclear. The V and J ends lost 8 bases and 11 bases respectively, with 33 bases between them. The CDR3 has 17 residues. The CDR3: CASHYPGSIGVRPGQYF. The CDR3 nucleotides are TGTGCCAGCCATTACCCAGGATCGATAGGCGTTCGCCCTGGGCAGTACTTC.

The chain employs TRBV25-1 and TRBJ1-2; D ambiguous. This CDR3 region has 11 residues. CDR1 MGHDK and CDR2 SYGVNS come from the germline V gene. The V end lost 3 bases, the J end lost 4 bases, and 3 bases lay between the germline ends. Here the CDR3 reads CASSDAYGYTF. Written as DNA, the CDR3 is TGTGCCAGCAGTGACGCCTATGGCTACACCTTC.

The sample holds a few counts of this clonotype. The J gene is TRBJ1-6, the V gene TRBV9; D remains ambiguous. The germline CDR1 and CDR2 sequences are SGDLS and YYNGEE. CDR3 length equals 14 residues. Trimming removed 4 bases from V and 7 bases from J, with 12 bases in between. CDR3 bases: TGTGCCAGCAGCCTCTGGGAAAGAAATTCACCCCTCCACTTT. Translation gives CASSLWERNSPLHF.

This clonotype has a handful of counts. The rearrangement joins TRBV10-3 to TRBJ1-4; D is ambiguous. Germline V gene lookup returns CDR1 ENHRY and CDR2 SYGVKD. V was cut by 3 bases and J by 5 bases, with 13 bases left in between. This CDR3 is built from 15 residues. This chain's CDR3 is CAISDPQDGNEKLFF. CDR3 nucleotide sequence: TGTGCCATCAGTGACCCCCAGGACGGGAATGAAAAACTGTTTTTT.

The V gene is TRBV11-2, the J gene TRBJ2-3; possibly TRBD1 for D (6 bases). Germline V gene sequence: CDR1 SGHAT, CDR2 FQNNGV. The V and J ends lost 5 bases and 0 bases respectively, with 15 bases between them. The CDR3 is 16 residues long. The CDR3: CASSQGGFWSTDTQYF. The CDR3 DNA sequence: TGTGCCAGCAGCCAAGGGGGATTCTGGAGCACAGATACGCAGTATTTT. Full variable domain (remainder filled in from reference TRBV11-2 and TRBJ2-3): EAGVAQSPRYKIIEKRQSVAFWCNPISGHATLYWYQQILGQGPKLLIQFQNNGVVDDSQLPKDRFSAERLKGVDSTLKIQPAKLEDSAVYLCASSQGGFWSTDTQYFGPGTRLTVL.

V gene TRBV20-1 combines with J gene TRBJ2-3; 12 nucleotides agree with TRBD2. The CDR3 is made up of 16 amino acids. Unmatched junction bases numbered 7, after V lost 0 bases and J lost 6 bases. The germline V gene encodes CDR1 DFQATT and CDR2 SNEGSKA (reference sequence). DNA for the CDR3: TGCAGTGCTAGAGATCGACGACTAGCGGGAGCGGATACGCAGTATTTT. Translation gives CSARDRRLAGADTQYF.

This clonotype was seen only a few times. This rearrangement joins TRBV10-3 to TRBJ2-3, with unresolved D. The CDR3 totals 13 residues. Germline V gives CDR1 ENHRY, CDR2 SYGVKD. V lost 3 bases and J lost 7, with 11 bases in between. The chain's CDR3 is CAISDRYKNTQYF. The CDR3 bases are TGTGCCATCAGTGATCGGTACAAAAATACGCAGTATTTT.

The CDR3 spells CSVDRWEETQYF. The CDR3, as DNA: TGCAGCGTAGACAGGTGGGAAGAGACCCAGTACTTC. V gene TRBV29-1 combines with J gene TRBJ2-5; tentative D call: TRBD1 (6 bases). The CDR3 has 12 residues. The germline V and J ends were trimmed by 6 bases and 3 bases, with 11 bases remaining between them. Germline loops: CDR1 SQVTM, CDR2 ANQGSEA.

In this sample, this clonotype turned up once. J is TRBJ1-1 and V is TRBV4-1; unclear D gene. Trimming pared 6 bases from V and 1 base from J, leaving 12 bases between. Germline V lookup: CDR1 MGHRA, CDR2 YSYEKL. The CDR3 consists of 14 residues. The CDR3 bases are TGCGCCAGCAGGCGAGGATGGGGGAACACTGAAGCTTTCTTT. Its translation is CASRRGWGNTEAFF.

The chain has TRBV20-1 and TRBJ1-4; 8 nucleotides match TRBD1. V gave up 0 bases and J gave up 7 bases; unmatched junction bases: 13. The germline gives CDR1 DFQATT, CDR2 SNEGSKA (reference sequence). The CDR3 is 17 amino acids. The CDR3: CSARDANNRGRSEKLFF. The CDR3 DNA reads as TGCAGTGCTAGAGACGCAAACAACAGGGGGAGATCTGAAAAACTGTTTTTT.

This clonotype was observed a few times. V usage is TRBV18 and J usage is TRBJ2-1; the D is unclear. The end of the DNA is better explained by TRBJ2-7, so the J call may be wrong. The CDR3 contains 15 residues. In germline, CDR1 is KGHSH, CDR2 LQKENI. The CDR3 bases are TGTGCCAGCTCACCACTCGGACCTTCCTACAATGAGCAGTACTTC. Residues: CASSPLGPSYNEQYF.

The V call is TRBV2, the J call TRBJ2-5, with 12 bases lining up with TRBD2. This CDR3 is built from 17 residues. Germline values: CDR1 SNHLY, CDR2 FYNNEI. Trimming cost V 8 bases and J 7 bases; bases outside gene matches: 17. CDR3 residues: CASDGGTSGQPTGTQYF. The CDR3 nucleotides read TGTGCCAGCGACGGGGGGACTAGCGGGCAACCGACGGGGACCCAGTACTTC.

This clonotype has more than one count but fewer than ten. The gene calls are TRBV2 and TRBJ2-2; 10 nucleotides line up with TRBD1. CDR3 length equals 15 residues. Trimming cost V 6 bases and J 5 bases; bases outside gene matches: 6. Looked up from germline, CDR1 is SNHLY and CDR2 is FYNNEI. The CDR3 here is CASRLGQGRTGELFF. The CDR3 DNA is TGTGCCAGCAGGTTGGGACAGGGGAGAACCGGGGAGCTGTTTTTT. The full variable domain, with the rest looked up from reference TRBV2 and TRBJ2-2, is EPEVTQTPSHQVTQMGQEVILRCVPISNHLYFYWYRQILGQKVEFLVSFYNNEISEKSEIFDDQFSVERPDGSNFTLKIRSTKLEDSAMYFCASRLGQGRTGELFFGEGSRLTVL.

This rearrangement joins TRBV9 to TRBJ2-6, with 7 bases identical to TRBD1. The CDR3 has 17 amino acids. With V trimmed by 3 bases and J by 1 base, 7 bases remained unmatched. CDR1 is SGDLS and CDR2 is YYNGEE in the germline V gene. The CDR3 sequence: CASSADHRGSGANVLTF. The CDR3 DNA is TGTGCCAGCAGCGCCGATCACAGGGGATCTGGGGCCAACGTCCTGACTTTC.

The chain is built from TRBV12-3 or TRBV12-4 and TRBJ2-6, with 9 bases identical to TRBD1. Trimming took 5 bases from V and 4 from J; bases not matched to a gene: 9. The CDR3 spans 17 residues. The DNA for the CDR3 is TGTGCCAGCAGTCAAACAACAGGGGGCATGGGGGCCAACGTCCTGACTTTC. Its protein product is CASSQTTGGMGANVLTF.

V and J are TRBV20-1 and TRBJ1-2; 9 bases map to TRBD1. Trimming at V came to 2 bases and at J to 8 bases, leaving 15 bases not matched to a gene. CDR3 length: 16 amino acids. The V gene's germline CDR1 is DFQATT and CDR2 SNEGSKA (reference sequence). Written as DNA, the CDR3 is TGCAGTGCTAGATCCCGGGACACAGACAGGGGGGGCGGCTACACCTTC. Protein sequence: CSARSRDTDRGGGYTF.

The chain employs TRBV7-8 and TRBJ2-2; the match to TRBD2 covers 11 bases. Germline V lookup: CDR1 SGHVS, CDR2 FQNEAQ. After removal of 7 bases from V and 5 bases from J, the junction contained 15 bases not matched to a gene. The CDR3 totals 18 residues. This chain's CDR3 is CASIELAGDLSGTGELFF. The CDR3 DNA reads TGTGCCAGCATCGAACTAGCGGGAGACCTCTCGGGGACCGGGGAGCTGTTTTTT.

The chain employs TRBV25-1 and TRBJ2-3; a weak D match, TRBD2 (6 bases). Germline V gene lookup returns CDR1 MGHDK and CDR2 SYGVNS. V dropped 5 bases and J dropped 2 bases, with 14 bases sitting between them. The CDR3 spans 15 residues. DNA for the CDR3: TGTGCCAGCAGTAATTCCGGGACTTCCACAGATACGCAGTATTTT. As protein: CASSNSGTSTDTQYF.

The rearrangement joins TRBV20-1 to TRBJ1-2, with a possible D match to TRBD1 (5 bases). The CDR3 covers 15 residues. Germline CDR1 DFQATT, CDR2 SNEGSKA (reference sequence). Deletions cut 0 bases from V and 3 bases from J, with 14 bases between. CDR3 in amino acids: CSARDVDRGYYGYTF. In DNA form, the CDR3 reads TGCAGTGCTAGAGATGTAGATCGGGGGTACTATGGCTACACCTTC.

The chain uses TRBV5-1 and TRBJ2-3; 11 nucleotides line up with TRBD2. Trimming removed 2 bases from V and 1 base from J; junction bases left unmatched: 9. The CDR3 totals 18 residues. In germline, CDR1 is SGHRS, CDR2 YFSETQ. CDR3 region: CASSLTSGGLAGTDTQYF. The CDR3 nucleotides are TGCGCCAGCAGCTTAACTAGCGGGGGACTGGCTGGCACAGATACGCAGTATTTT.

The chain recombines TRBV9 with TRBJ1-2; 7 bases align to TRBD1. Germline-derived CDR1 and CDR2 are SGDLS and YYNGEE. The junction had 13 bases not matched to a gene; V was cut back by 0 bases and J by 8 bases. The CDR3 sequence is 16 residues long. In DNA form, the CDR3 reads TGTGCCAGCAGCGTAGATCCCACCAACAGGGGTTCCGGCTACACCTTC. It codes for CASSVDPTNRGSGYTF.

This chain joins TRBV20-1 and TRBJ2-7, with D possibly matching TRBD1 (5 bases). Matching the DNA end better, TRBJ2-4 makes the J call doubtful. In germline, CDR1 is DFQATT, CDR2 SNEGSKA (reference sequence). The CDR3 runs 11 residues. The CDR3 DNA reads as TGCAGTGCCATGACAGAAAGCATTCAGTACTTC. Translation gives CSAMTESIQYF.

This clonotype was picked up many times. J is TRBJ2-7 and V is TRBV10-3; perhaps TRBD2 as D (6 bases). V was pared by 3 bases and J by 2 bases, with 17 bases between. The CDR3 is made up of 16 amino acids. Germline V gene data show CDR1 as ENHRY and CDR2 as SYGVKD. The CDR3 loop reads CAISESGLASTYEQYF. CDR3 DNA sequence: TGTGCCATCAGTGAATCGGGTCTAGCGAGTACCTACGAGCAGTACTTC.

The chain uses TRBV6-1 and TRBJ2-1, with 11 bases lining up with TRBD2. This CDR3 has 17 residues. Germline loops: CDR1 MNHNS, CDR2 SASEGT. V lost 5 bases to trimming and J lost 0 bases; unmatched junction nucleotides: 6. This CDR3 is CASSPPTSGVSYNEQFF. In DNA, the CDR3 is TGTGCCAGCAGTCCCCCGACTAGCGGGGTCTCCTACAATGAGCAGTTCTTC.

The CDR3 bases are TGCGCCAGCAAGGATCCCAGGGGATCGGGTGAGCAGTTCTTC. Protein: CASKDPRGSGEQFF. This chain joins TRBV5-1 and TRBJ2-1, with D perhaps TRBD1 (6 bases). Trimming pared 6 bases from V and 9 bases from J, leaving 19 bases between. The CDR3 consists of 14 residues. Germline loops: CDR1 SGHRS, CDR2 YFSETQ.

This clonotype was seen many times. The chain uses TRBV5-5 and TRBJ1-2; 8 nucleotides align to TRBD1. CDR3 length: 14 residues. The V gene's germline CDR1 is SGHKS and CDR2 YYEKEE (reference sequence). Trimming cost V 3 bases and J 8 bases; bases outside gene matches: 9. The CDR3: CASSSGQGALGYTF. The CDR3 DNA sequence: TGTGCCAGCAGCTCCGGACAGGGCGCTTTGGGCTACACCTTC. Full variable domain (remainder filled in from reference TRBV5-5 and TRBJ1-2): DAGVTQSPTHLIKTRGQQVTLRCSPISGHKSVSWYQQVLGQGPQFIFQYYEKEERGRGNFPDRFSARQFPNYSSELNVNALLLGDSALYLCASSSGQGALGYTFGSGTRLTVV.

Details on this clonotype: Since a much larger clone is just one base distant, this may be a read error. This chain links TRBV25-1 with TRBJ2-5; D is undetermined. This CDR3 spans 13 amino acids. Germline V gene data show CDR1 as MGHDK and CDR2 as SYGVNS. DNA of the CDR3: TGTGCCGGCAGTGAATCACCAATTGAGACCCAGTACTTC. This codes for CAGSESPIETQYF.

This clonotype was observed a handful of times. The J gene is TRBJ2-2, the V gene TRBV10-2; 9 bases are shared with TRBD1. The V gene's germline CDR1 is WSHSY and CDR2 SAAADI. The CDR3 is 15 residues long. After removal of 6 bases from V and 6 bases from J, the junction contained 8 bases not matched to a gene. CDR3 in amino acids: CASRGPGQGAGELFF. The CDR3 nucleotides read TGCGCCAGCAGGGGTCCGGGACAGGGCGCCGGGGAGCTGTTTTTT.